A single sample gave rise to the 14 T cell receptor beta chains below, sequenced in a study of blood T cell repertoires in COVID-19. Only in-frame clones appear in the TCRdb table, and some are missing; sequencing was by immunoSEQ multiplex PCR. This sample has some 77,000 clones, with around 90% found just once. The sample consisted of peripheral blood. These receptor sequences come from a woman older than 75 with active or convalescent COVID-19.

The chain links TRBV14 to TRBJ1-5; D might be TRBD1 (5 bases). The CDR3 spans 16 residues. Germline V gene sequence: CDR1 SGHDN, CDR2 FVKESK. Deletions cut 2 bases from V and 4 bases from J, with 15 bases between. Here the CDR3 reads CASSQLDNPENQPQHF. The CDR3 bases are TGTGCCAGCAGCCAATTGGACAATCCCGAAAATCAGCCCCAGCATTTT.

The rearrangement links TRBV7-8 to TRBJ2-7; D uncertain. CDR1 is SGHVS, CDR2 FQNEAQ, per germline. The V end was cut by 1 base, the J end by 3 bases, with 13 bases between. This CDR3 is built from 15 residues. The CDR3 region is CASSLEWARIYEQYF. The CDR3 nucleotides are TGTGCCAGCAGCTTAGAGTGGGCCAGGATCTACGAGCAGTACTTC. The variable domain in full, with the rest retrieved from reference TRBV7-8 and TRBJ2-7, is GAGVSQSPRYKVAKRGQDVALRCDPISGHVSLFWYQQALGQGPEFLTYFQNEAQLDKSGLPSDRFFAERPEGSVSTLKIQRTQQEDSAVYLCASSLEWARIYEQYFGPGTRLTVT.

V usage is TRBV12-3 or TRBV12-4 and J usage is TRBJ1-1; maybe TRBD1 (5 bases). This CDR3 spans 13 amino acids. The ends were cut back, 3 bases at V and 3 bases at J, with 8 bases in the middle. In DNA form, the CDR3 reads TGTGCCAGCAGTTTCCAGGGCGACACTGAAGCTTTCTTT. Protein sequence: CASSFQGDTEAFF.

The CDR3 reads CASRASGTGPRNTGELFF. The CDR3 DNA follows: TGTGCCAGCAGAGCTTCCGGGACAGGCCCCCGGAACACCGGGGAGCTGTTTTTT. This chain joins TRBV7-9 and TRBJ2-2, with 8 bases aligning to TRBD1. V dropped 6 bases and J dropped 1; count of bases not matched to a gene: 13. CDR1 is SEHNR, CDR2 FQNEAQ, per germline (reference sequence). The CDR3 totals 18 residues.

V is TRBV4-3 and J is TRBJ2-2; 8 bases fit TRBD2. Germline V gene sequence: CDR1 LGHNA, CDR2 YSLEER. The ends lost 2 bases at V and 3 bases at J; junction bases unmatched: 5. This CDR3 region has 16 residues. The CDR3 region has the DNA TGCGCCAGCAGCCAAAAAGCGGGAGTGGACACCGGGGAGCTGTTTTTT. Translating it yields CASSQKAGVDTGELFF.

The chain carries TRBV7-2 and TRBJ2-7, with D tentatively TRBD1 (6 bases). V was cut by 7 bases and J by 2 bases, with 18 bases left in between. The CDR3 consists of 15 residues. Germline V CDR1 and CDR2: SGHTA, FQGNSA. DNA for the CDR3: TGTGCCAGCACCCTAGGGGGTTTGACAGCCTACGAGCAGTACTTC. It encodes CASTLGGLTAYEQYF.

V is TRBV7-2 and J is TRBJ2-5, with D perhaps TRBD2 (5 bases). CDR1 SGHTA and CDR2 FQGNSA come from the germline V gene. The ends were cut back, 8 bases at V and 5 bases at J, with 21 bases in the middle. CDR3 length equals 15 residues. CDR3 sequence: CASLRTGLSRETQYF. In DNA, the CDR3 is TGTGCCAGCCTTAGAACTGGACTGTCTAGGGAGACCCAGTACTTC.

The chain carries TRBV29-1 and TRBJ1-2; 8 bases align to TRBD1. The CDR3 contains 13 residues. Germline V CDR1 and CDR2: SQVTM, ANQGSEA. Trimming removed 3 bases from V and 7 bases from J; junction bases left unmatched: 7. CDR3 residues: CSVDGQGEAGYTF. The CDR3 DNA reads TGCAGCGTTGATGGACAGGGCGAGGCTGGCTACACCTTC.

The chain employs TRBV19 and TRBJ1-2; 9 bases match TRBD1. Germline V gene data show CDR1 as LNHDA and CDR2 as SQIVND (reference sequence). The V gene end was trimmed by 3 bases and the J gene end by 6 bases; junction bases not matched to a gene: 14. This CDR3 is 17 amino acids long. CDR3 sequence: CASSIWGQGRGLNGYTF. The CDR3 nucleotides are TGTGCCAGTAGTATTTGGGGACAGGGACGGGGATTGAATGGCTACACCTTC. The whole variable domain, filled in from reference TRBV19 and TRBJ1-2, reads DGGITQSPKYLFRKEGQNVTLSCEQNLNHDAMYWYRQDPGQGLRLIYYSQIVNDFQKGDIAEGYSVSREKKESFPLTVTSAQKNPTAFYLCASSIWGQGRGLNGYTFGSGTRLTVV.

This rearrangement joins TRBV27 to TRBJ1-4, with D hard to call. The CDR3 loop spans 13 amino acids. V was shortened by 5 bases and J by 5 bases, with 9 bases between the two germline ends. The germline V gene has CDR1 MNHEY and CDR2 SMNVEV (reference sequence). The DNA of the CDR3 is TGTGCCAGCAGTCCCCGTCCCAATGAAAAACTGTTTTTT. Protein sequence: CASSPRPNEKLFF.

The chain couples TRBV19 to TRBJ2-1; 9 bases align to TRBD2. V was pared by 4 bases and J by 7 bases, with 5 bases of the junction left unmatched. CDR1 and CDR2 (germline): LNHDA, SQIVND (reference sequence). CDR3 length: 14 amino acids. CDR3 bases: TGTGCCAGTAGTAGGCGGGAGGGAACGAATGAGCAGTTCTTC. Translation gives CASSRREGTNEQFF.

CDR3 amino acids: CASSRRTGGNYGYTF. The CDR3 DNA is TGTGCCAGTAGCCGCCGGACAGGGGGAAACTATGGCTACACCTTC. V is TRBV19 and J is TRBJ1-2; 10 bases align to TRBD1. Trimming cost V 6 bases and J 2 bases; bases outside gene matches: 6. Germline CDR1 reads LNHDA; CDR2 reads SQIVND (reference sequence). This CDR3 has 15 residues.

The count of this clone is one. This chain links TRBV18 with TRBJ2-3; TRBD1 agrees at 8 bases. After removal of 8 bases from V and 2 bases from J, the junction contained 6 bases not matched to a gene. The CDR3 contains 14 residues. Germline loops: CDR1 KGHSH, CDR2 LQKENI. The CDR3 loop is CASPKTGATDTQYF. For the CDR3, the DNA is TGTGCCAGCCCCAAGACAGGGGCCACAGATACGCAGTATTTT.

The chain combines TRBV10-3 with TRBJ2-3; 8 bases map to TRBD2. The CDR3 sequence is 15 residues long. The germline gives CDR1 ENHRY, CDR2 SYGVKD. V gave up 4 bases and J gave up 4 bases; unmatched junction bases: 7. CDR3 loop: CAISGQAGVADTQYF. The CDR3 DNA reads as TGTGCCATCAGTGGGCAAGCGGGAGTGGCAGATACGCAGTATTTT.